This T cell receptor beta chain was recovered during a study of T-cell memory formation after mild COVID-19. Background on the study: The two donors had largely donor-specific TCR clusters.

This CDR3 has 13 residues. V was shortened by 6 bases and J by 6 bases, with 11 bases between the two germline ends. Germline CDR1 and CDR2: MNHEY and SVGAGI. This clonotype was observed many times. The antigen is not known. The authors produced TCR alpha and TCR beta cDNA libraries with sample barcodes and UMIs by 5'RACE using constant-segment primers. In TCRdb, the 5' RACE reads were re-called with MiXCR into one record per CDR3 protein. The profile shows just over 200,000 distinct CDR3 sequences, around 9.5% of them singletons. Study-wide points: SARS-CoV-2 specificity of second-wave clones peaking day 37 was unconfirmed. Pre-infection memory held some responding clones, suggesting pre-existing cross-reactive T cells responded.

This receptor was obtained from a man between 18 and 35 years old who had mild COVID-19 (a few samples of this study predate the infection). Cell type and time point are not known. Sequencing was performed on PBMCs or a T cell subset sorted from them (not recorded which). The chain recombines TRBV6-5 with TRBJ2-2; no definite D call. The CDR3 spells CASRSGGAGELFF. CDR3 in DNA: TGTGCCAGCAGGTCGGGTGGAGCCGGGGAGCTGTTTTTT.